These 10 T cell receptor beta chains share one sample of origin, sequenced in a study of identical twins. Via MiXCR, TCRdb re-called the 5' RACE reads, giving one row per CDR3 protein. Of 200,000 to 250,000 distinct CDR3 sequences listed, over 9.5% are singletons. Another study also made use of these data, one on yellow fever vaccine responses in identical twins.

Sequenced: memory (CD45RO+) T cells sorted from blood. Receptors originate from a woman younger than 35 in good health.

This clonotype was seen many times. The J gene is TRBJ1-5, the V gene TRBV6-1, with D possibly matching TRBD1 (5 bases). The CDR3 is 16 residues long. Germline CDR1 and CDR2: MNHNS and SASEGT. Trimming stripped 0 bases from V and 5 bases from J, with 14 bases between. The CDR3 DNA follows: TGTGCCAGCAGTGAAGCGATGGGGGAGCCACATCAGCCCCAGCATTTT. Translated, it gives CASSEAMGEPHQPQHF.

This clonotype showed up many times. The rearrangement joins TRBV2 to TRBJ2-2, with no clear D. CDR1 and CDR2 from the germline V gene are SNHLY and FYNNEI. V was clipped by 6 bases and J by 5 bases, with 4 bases between them. This CDR3 is 11 amino acids long. The CDR3 sequence is CASRKTGELFF. The CDR3 DNA reads as TGTGCCAGCAGAAAGACCGGGGAGCTGTTTTTT.

The chain is built from TRBV20-1 and TRBJ2-5; 9 bases align to TRBD2. This CDR3 comprises 15 residues. Germline V gene data show CDR1 as DFQATT and CDR2 as SNEGSKA (reference sequence). V lost 2 bases, J lost 1 base, and 5 bases stayed unmatched. CDR3 in amino acids: CSARKAGGIQETQYF. In DNA, the CDR3 is TGCAGTGCTAGAAAAGCGGGGGGAATCCAAGAGACCCAGTACTTC.

The rearrangement joins TRBV29-1 to TRBJ2-3, with unresolved D. Trimming pared 4 bases from V and 2 bases from J, leaving 16 bases between. The CDR3 extends over 15 amino acids. The germline CDR1 and CDR2 sequences are SQVTM and ANQGSEA. The DNA of the CDR3 is TGCAGCGTTGTGAAGGGTTCTCCTCTCACAGATACGCAGTATTTT. As protein: CSVVKGSPLTDTQYF.

This clonotype was found many times. The chain is built from TRBV6-2 or TRBV6-3 and TRBJ2-7, with D perhaps TRBD2 (7 bases). Germline V CDR1 and CDR2: MNHEY, SVGEGT. The V gene lost 8 bases and the J gene lost 0 bases, with 17 bases spanning the gap. This CDR3 has 15 residues. CDR3 in amino acids: CASWGLADFSYEQYF. DNA of the CDR3: TGTGCCAGCTGGGGGCTAGCGGATTTCTCCTACGAGCAGTACTTC.

This clonotype has at least ten counts. The rearrangement uses TRBV5-1 and TRBJ2-4; 7 bases match TRBD1. The CDR3 sequence is 16 residues long. CDR1 is SGHRS and CDR2 is YFSETQ in the germline V gene. V lost 4 bases, J lost 0 bases, and 7 bases stayed unmatched. CDR3 protein: CASSRGTDLAKNIQYF. DNA for the CDR3: TGCGCCAGCAGCAGAGGGACAGACCTAGCCAAAAACATTCAGTACTTC.

This clonotype was seen more than once but under ten times. The chain links TRBV28 to TRBJ2-5; TRBD1 matches 7 bases. This CDR3 is 14 amino acids long. The germline V gene has CDR1 MDHEN and CDR2 SYDVKM. The ends lost 5 bases at V and 4 bases at J; junction bases unmatched: 7. CDR3 coding DNA: TGTGCCAGCAGTGCTTCCGGGACAGTAGAGACCCAGTACTTC. Residues: CASSASGTVETQYF.

The chain carries TRBV6-5 and TRBJ2-7, with 10 bases aligning to TRBD1. Per germline, CDR1 MNHEY and CDR2 SVGAGI. The CDR3 totals 18 residues. J was trimmed by 4 bases and V by 2 bases; bases with no gene match: 14. The chain's CDR3 is CASSYKWPGQGNSYEQYF. DNA of the CDR3: TGTGCCAGCAGTTACAAATGGCCGGGACAGGGGAATTCGTACGAGCAGTACTTC.

This clonotype has more than one count but fewer than ten. This chain connects TRBV6-5 to TRBJ2-7, with TRBD1 as a possible D gene (6 bases). The CDR3 is made up of 14 amino acids. Germline-derived CDR1 and CDR2 are MNHEY and SVGAGI. Between the trimmed V and J ends, which lost 0 bases and 3 bases, there was a span of 9 bases. This chain's CDR3 is CASSYSSQGYEQYF. CDR3 in DNA: TGTGCCAGCAGTTACTCCTCACAGGGCTACGAGCAGTACTTC.

This clonotype was counted only a few times. This chain joins TRBV25-1 and TRBJ2-1; D is perhaps TRBD1 (5 bases). Germline-derived CDR1 and CDR2 are MGHDK and SYGVNS. The CDR3 sequence is 14 residues long. V was trimmed by 4 bases and J by 6 bases, leaving 13 bases between them. The chain's CDR3 is CASSGGVGINEQFF. CDR3 nucleotides: TGTGCCAGCAGTGGGGGCGTAGGAATCAATGAGCAGTTCTTC.